The clone carrying this T cell receptor beta chain occurred a few times. Its specificity is not known. CDR3 length equals 14 residues. Germline loops: CDR1 SGHTA, CDR2 FQGNSA. V lost 2 bases to trimming and J lost 4 bases, with 11 bases between them. This sample is drawn from a study of T-cell memory formation after mild COVID-19. In the study overall: TCR clusters largely stayed donor specific. Findings and caveats of the study: CD4+ bias marked clones expanding day 15 to 37, unlike balanced contracting clones. Some responding clones appeared in pre-infection memory, suggesting cross-reactive memory joined.

TCR alpha and TCR beta cDNA libraries with sample barcodes and UMIs came from 5'RACE using constant-segment primers. TCRdb fed the 5' RACE reads into MiXCR, producing one record per CDR3 protein. This table has 250,000 to 300,000 distinct CDR3 sequences, around 8% appearing once. The specimen sequenced was PBMCs or a T cell subset sorted from them (not recorded which). The TCR comes from a man in his late teens or twenties who had mild COVID-19 (a few samples of this study predate the infection). Cell type and time point are not known. The chain uses TRBV7-2 and TRBJ1-1; no clear D. DNA of the CDR3: TGTGCCAGCAGCTTAATATGGGCGGCCACTGAAGCTTTCTTT. Residues: CASSLIWAATEAFF.